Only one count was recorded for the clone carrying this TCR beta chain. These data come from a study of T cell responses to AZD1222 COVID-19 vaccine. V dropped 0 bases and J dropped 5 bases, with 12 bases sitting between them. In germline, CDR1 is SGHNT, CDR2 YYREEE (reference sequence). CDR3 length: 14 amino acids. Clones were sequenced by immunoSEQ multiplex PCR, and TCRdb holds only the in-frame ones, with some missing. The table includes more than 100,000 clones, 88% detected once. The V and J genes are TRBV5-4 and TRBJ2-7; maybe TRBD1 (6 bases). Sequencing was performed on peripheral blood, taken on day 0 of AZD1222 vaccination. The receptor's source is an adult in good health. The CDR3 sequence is CASSLEAGVHEQYF. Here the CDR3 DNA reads TGTGCCAGCAGCTTGGAGGCAGGGGTCCACGAGCAGTACTTC.